The rows below give T cell receptor beta chains drawn from one sample of a study of CD8 T cells in Susac syndrome. MiXCR, run by TCRdb on the immunoSEQ multiplex PCR reads, gives a single entry per CDR3 protein. The table includes 240,000 or so distinct CDR3 sequences, almost 97% detected once. Sequencing used CD4+ T cells from PBMCs. The receptors were sampled from a human donor with Susac syndrome. The conserved cysteine and the conserved F or W are not part of the CDR3 here. Each record gives: J gene, V gene, clone size, CDR3 protein. Some rows have no size entry. The others give once, few or many, or a class for an expanded clone.

>TRBJ1-4|TRBV29-1|.
SVEGSAATNEKLF
>TRBJ2-1|TRBV20-1|.
SARVDRGHEQF
>TRBJ2-7|TRBV5-1|.
ASSKDRAYEQY
>TRBJ2-1|TRBV19|.
ASSIGGTSRTNEQF
>TRBJ1-5|TRBV24-1|.
ATSDPRDPQNQPQH
>TRBJ1-5|TRBV28|.
ASGGGDSNQPQH
>TRBJ2-7|TRBV7-2|few
ASSPRGGYEQY
>TRBJ2-5|TRBV11-2|.
ASSPGGVETQY
>TRBJ1-2|TRBV7-9|.
ASSRESYGYT
>TRBJ1-1|TRBV9|.
ASSTGRQLMNTEAF
>TRBJ1-2|TRBV12-5|.
ASGLDGRGYGYT
>TRBJ1-2|TRBV25-1|once
ASSQNNYGYT
>TRBJ2-1|TRBV20-1|.
SARVLADYNEQF